What follows describes a single TCR beta chain. Every patient relapsed after autologous stem cell transplantation, and brentuximab vedotin exposure varied. Relapsed/refractory classical Hodgkin lymphoma patients had complete, partial or progressive responses. This specimen comes from a study of PD-1 blockade in classical Hodgkin lymphoma. Study summary: Patients received nivolumab 3 mg/kg intravenously every 2 weeks.

The assay was immunoSEQ multiplex PCR, and TCRdb's table has in-frame clones only and misses some. The sample consists of a few thousand clones, 66% of them appearing once. Germline CDR1 reads SGHTA; CDR2 reads FQGNSA. This CDR3 region has 15 residues. V was clipped by 3 bases and J by 0 bases, with 8 bases between them. The TCR originated in a human donor with classical Hodgkin lymphoma. V and J are TRBV7-2 and TRBJ2-2; D ambiguous. The source was peripheral blood mononuclear cells (PBMCs), collected before the second cycle of nivolumab. The CDR3 sequence: CASSFSGTNTGELFF. Here the CDR3 DNA reads TGTGCCAGCAGCTTCTCTGGGACGAACACCGGGGAGCTGTTTTTT.